This TCR beta chain was sequenced during a study of blood T cell repertoires in COVID-19. Study background: Acute and convalescent COVID-19 samples came from the United States, Italy and Spain.

Per germline, CDR1 SGHRS and CDR2 YFSETQ. The V and J ends lost 7 bases and 1 base, in that order; junction bases with no gene match: 6. The CDR3 consists of 14 residues. As processed by the authors: Cell counts per sample came from amplifying reference gene primers. TCRdb's table, derived via immunoSEQ multiplex PCR, lists solely in-frame clones and lacks some. Clonal size and the V and J genes are those of that table, whereas D and trimming came from the DNA. The sample lists 240,000 or so clones, approximately 85% occurring once. Specimen: peripheral blood. The chain combines TRBV5-1 with TRBJ2-5; 8 bases are shared with TRBD1. The sequence was obtained from an elderly man with acute or convalescent COVID-19. The CDR3 nucleotides read TGCGCCAGCGGACCGGGACAGGCCCAAGAGACCCAGTACTTC. Its protein product is CASGPGQAQETQYF.